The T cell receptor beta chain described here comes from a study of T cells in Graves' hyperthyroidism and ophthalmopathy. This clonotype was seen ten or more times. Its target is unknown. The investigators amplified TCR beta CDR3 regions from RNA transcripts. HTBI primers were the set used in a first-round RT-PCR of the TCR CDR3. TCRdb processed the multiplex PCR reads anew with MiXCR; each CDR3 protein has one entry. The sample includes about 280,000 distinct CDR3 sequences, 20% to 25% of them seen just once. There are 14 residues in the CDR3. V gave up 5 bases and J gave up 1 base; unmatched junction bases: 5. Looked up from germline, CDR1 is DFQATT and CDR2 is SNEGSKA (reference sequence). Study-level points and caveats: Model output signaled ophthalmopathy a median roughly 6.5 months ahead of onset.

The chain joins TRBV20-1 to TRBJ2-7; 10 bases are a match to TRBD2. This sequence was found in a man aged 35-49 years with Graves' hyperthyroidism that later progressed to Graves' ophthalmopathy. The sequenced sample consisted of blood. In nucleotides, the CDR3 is TGCAGTGCTCGTCCACTAGCGGGATCCTACGAGCAGTACTTC. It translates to CSARPLAGSYEQYF.